This T cell receptor beta chain was obtained from a study of cytomegalovirus exposure and HLA in healthy donors. General observations from the study: The authors excluded some V segments, including TRBV6-2 and TRBV6-3, as indistinguishable. A previous analysis found most TCR beta V segments productive roughly 87% or roughly 30% of the time.

A note on this clone: Its antigen is not identified.

Trimming removed 8 bases at V and 4 bases at J, with 11 bases between. The CDR3 runs 12 residues. Germline CDR1 MDHEN, CDR2 SYDVKM. The donors (healthy individuals) were bone marrow donors. 13 Jbeta primers and 60 Vbeta primers were used for the PCR. Repertoires were generated with immunoSEQ multiplex PCR, while TCRdb's copy carries only in-frame clones and drops some. In the table there are about 94,000 clones, approximately 7.6% of which are singletons. J is TRBJ1-2 and V is TRBV28; D is perhaps TRBD1 (5 bases). The source of this sequence is a man in his fifties in good health and CMV-seronegative. The sequenced sample consisted of PBMCs. The CDR3, as DNA: TGTGCCAGCGCAGGGTCGAGCTATGGCTACACCTTC. It codes for CASAGSSYGYTF.